These 22 T cell receptor beta chains share one sample of origin, sequenced in a study of blood T cell repertoires in COVID-19. The protocol was immunoSEQ multiplex PCR, while the TCRdb copy is restricted to in-frame clones and leaves out a portion. The data contain 380,000 or so clones, less than 90% of them seen just once; the ten biggest clones take up less than 9%. Sequencing input: peripheral blood. These receptors originate from a woman aged 60-75 years with COVID-19, enrolled during active disease.

The genes are TRBV5-4 and TRBJ1-2; 8 bases line up with TRBD1. With V trimmed by 3 bases and J by 0 bases, 7 bases remained unmatched. The germline gives CDR1 SGHNT, CDR2 YYREEE (reference sequence). The CDR3 runs 16 residues. Here the CDR3 DNA reads TGTGCCAGCAGCTCAGGCCCAGGGGGCTCTAACTATGGCTACACCTTC. This encodes CASSSGPGGSNYGYTF.

The chain carries TRBV11-2 and TRBJ2-3, with a weak D call TRBD2 (5 bases). Looked up from germline, CDR1 is SGHAT and CDR2 is FQNNGV. CDR3 length: 16 amino acids. V lost 2 bases and J 6 bases, leaving 18 bases between the germline ends. The CDR3 region is CASSLRAVGAGDTQYF. The CDR3 bases are TGTGCCAGCAGCTTAAGAGCGGTAGGAGCCGGGGATACGCAGTATTTT.

The CDR3 is CASGTQGIGYTF. CDR3 DNA sequence: TGTGCCAGCGGAACACAGGGTATTGGCTACACCTTC. The chain uses TRBV6-6 and TRBJ1-2; D possibly corresponds to TRBD1 (6 bases). This CDR3 comprises 12 residues. Germline V gene lookup returns CDR1 MNHNY and CDR2 SVGAGI (reference sequence). Trimming took 8 bases from V and 7 from J, leaving 14 bases between them.

This chain's CDR3 is CASSPGGGTGNQPQHF. The CDR3 DNA reads as TGTGCCAGCAGCCCCGGAGGGGGCACTGGCAATCAGCCCCAGCATTTT. The V and J genes are TRBV7-2 and TRBJ1-5; 7 nucleotides align to TRBD1. Trimming took 5 bases from V and 2 from J; bases not matched to a gene: 9. The CDR3 runs 16 residues. Germline CDR1 is SGHTA and CDR2 is FQGNSA.

This sequence joins TRBV11-1 and TRBJ2-2; TRBD1 aligns across 9 bases. With 3 bases clipped from V and 7 bases from J, the junction kept 3 bases outside the gene matches. Germline-derived CDR1 and CDR2 are SGHAT and FQDESV (reference sequence). The CDR3 length is 14 residues. CDR3 sequence: CASSLGQGFGELFF. The CDR3 coding sequence is TGTGCCAGCAGCTTGGGACAGGGTTTCGGGGAGCTGTTTTTT.

The chain links TRBV15 to TRBJ2-7, with 11 bases identical to TRBD2. V trimming: 5 bases; J trimming: 2 bases; junction bases outside the gene matches: 8. CDR3 size: 16 residues. Germline V gives CDR1 LNHNV, CDR2 YYDKDF (reference sequence). The CDR3 bases are TGTGCCACCAGCGGTCGGCTAGCGGGGGGACCCTACGAGCAGTACTTC. Its translation is CATSGRLAGGPYEQYF.

The chain links TRBV11-3 to TRBJ2-3, with D uncertain. The CDR3 covers 14 residues. The germline V gene has CDR1 SGHNT and CDR2 YENEEA. Trimming took 2 bases from V and 2 from J, leaving 8 bases between them. The CDR3 DNA reads TGTGCCAGCAGCTTAATAGCCACCACAGATACGCAGTATTTT. Protein product: CASSLIATTDTQYF.

The rearrangement links TRBV5-1 to TRBJ2-5; TRBD2 aligns across 11 bases. The CDR3 covers 16 residues. The V and J ends lost 0 bases and 5 bases, in that order; junction bases with no gene match: 6. Germline CDR1 reads SGHRS; CDR2 reads YFSETQ. In DNA form, the CDR3 reads TGCGCCAGCAGCTTGGGTGTAGCGGGGGGGTACGAGACCCAGTACTTC. Protein sequence: CASSLGVAGGYETQYF.

V is TRBV5-1 and J is TRBJ2-7, with D tentatively TRBD1 (7 bases). Germline V CDR1 and CDR2: SGHRS, YFSETQ. This CDR3 region has 16 residues. V lost 0 bases and J lost 3, with 16 bases in between. The CDR3 region is CASSLANAGGRYEQYF. CDR3 DNA: TGCGCCAGCAGCTTGGCAAACGCAGGGGGGCGCTACGAGCAGTACTTC.

This chain links TRBV9 with TRBJ2-3, with 11 bases identical to TRBD2. Germline assignment: CDR1 SGDLS and CDR2 YYNGEE. The V and J ends lost 0 bases and 4 bases, in that order; junction bases with no gene match: 7. CDR3 size: 17 residues. CDR3 sequence: CASSVGTSGGGSDTQYF. As DNA, the CDR3 is TGTGCCAGCAGCGTAGGTACTAGCGGGGGAGGCTCAGATACGCAGTATTTT.

V and J are TRBV5-1 and TRBJ1-3, with D hard to call. V was shortened by 0 bases and J by 4 bases, with 8 bases between the two germline ends. In germline, CDR1 is SGHRS, CDR2 YFSETQ. This CDR3 has 14 amino acids. The CDR3, as DNA: TGCGCCAGCAGCTTGGGGGCAGGCGGAAACACCATATATTTT. As protein: CASSLGAGGNTIYF.

In this sample, this clone turned up once. This chain joins TRBV18 and TRBJ2-3; D gene unclear. The V end was cut by 6 bases, the J end by 0 bases, with 10 bases between. CDR1 and CDR2 from the germline V gene are KGHSH and LQKENI. The CDR3 runs to 14 residues. The CDR3 nucleotides read TGTGCCAGCTCGGCCCCCTGGAGCACAGATACGCAGTATTTT. Protein: CASSAPWSTDTQYF.

The chain recombines TRBV3-1 (or the pseudogene TRBV3-2) with TRBJ2-7; D not resolved. The V and J ends lost 1 base and 2 bases respectively, with 9 bases between them. CDR3 size: 14 residues. CDR1 LGHDT and CDR2 YNNKEL come from the germline V gene (reference sequence). Written as DNA, the CDR3 is TGTGCCAGCAGCCAAGGTGCACAAGCCTACGAGCAGTACTTC. Its protein product is CASSQGAQAYEQYF.

The V call is TRBV6-6, the J call TRBJ2-7, with D possibly TRBD1 on 6 matching bases. Trimming pared 7 bases from V and 2 bases from J, leaving 15 bases between. Germline loops: CDR1 MNHNY, CDR2 SVGAGI (reference sequence). The CDR3 is 14 residues long. The CDR3: CASIQGLWTYEQYF. Here the CDR3 DNA reads TGTGCCAGCATCCAGGGGCTGTGGACCTACGAGCAGTACTTC.

This sequence joins TRBV27 and TRBJ2-7; the match to TRBD1 covers 12 bases. The CDR3 consists of 15 residues. Germline V lookup: CDR1 MNHEY, CDR2 SMNVEV (reference sequence). V gave up 5 bases and J gave up 3 bases; unmatched junction bases: 5. CDR3 amino acids: CASSKGTGGYYEQYF. The CDR3 DNA reads TGTGCCAGCAGTAAGGGGACAGGGGGCTACTACGAGCAGTACTTC.

The chain employs TRBV2 and TRBJ2-7; TRBD2 might be the D (6 bases). V was shortened by 4 bases and J by 2 bases, with 12 bases between the two germline ends. The CDR3 has 14 amino acids. In germline, CDR1 is SNHLY, CDR2 FYNNEI. The CDR3 region has the DNA TGTGCCAGCAGTGGGCTAGCGCGTGCCTACGAGCAGTACTTC. The encoded protein is CASSGLARAYEQYF.

The chain carries TRBV5-4 and TRBJ2-7; 7 positions agree with TRBD2. The germline gives CDR1 SGHNT, CDR2 YYREEE (reference sequence). The CDR3 is 15 amino acids. V dropped 4 bases and J dropped 2; count of bases not matched to a gene: 9. The CDR3 DNA follows: TGTGCCAGCAGCCCAGGTGGCGGGGGAACCTACGAGCAGTACTTC. It encodes CASSPGGGGTYEQYF.

V gene TRBV12-3 or TRBV12-4 combines with J gene TRBJ1-5, with D perhaps matching TRBD1 (6 bases). The CDR3 contains 13 residues. V lost 6 bases to trimming and J lost 5 bases, with 11 bases between them. CDR3 nucleotides: TGTGCCAGCAGACCGGGACAAGATCAGCCCCAGCATTTT. This gives the protein CASRPGQDQPQHF.

The chain is built from TRBV6-2 or TRBV6-3 and TRBJ2-1; D might be TRBD1 (5 bases). CDR1 and CDR2 from the germline V gene are MNHEY and SVGEGT. The CDR3 is 18 amino acids. V was pared by 2 bases and J by 7 bases, with 24 bases between. CDR3 nucleotides: TGTGCCAGCAGTTACCCAGCAGACAGTTCCCGTAATTGGAATGAGCAGTTCTTC. This codes for CASSYPADSSRNWNEQFF.

This clone has just one count. The rearrangement uses TRBV7-8 and TRBJ2-1; 8 nucleotides line up with TRBD2. V was pared by 5 bases and J by 7 bases, with 13 bases of the junction left unmatched. The CDR3 is 16 amino acids. Germline lookup yields CDR1 SGHVS and CDR2 FQNEAQ. The DNA for the CDR3 is TGTGCCAGCAGCGCCGTTCTCAGCGGGGGTTTGAATGAGCAGTTCTTC. It yields the protein CASSAVLSGGLNEQFF.

A single count supports this clone. J is TRBJ2-2 and V is TRBV5-1; 8 bases match TRBD2. With 2 bases clipped from V and 3 bases from J, the junction kept 6 bases outside the gene matches. This CDR3 region has 16 residues. Germline V CDR1 and CDR2: SGHRS, YFSETQ. The chain's CDR3 is CASSFYGAGDTGELFF. Written as DNA, the CDR3 is TGCGCCAGCAGCTTCTACGGAGCGGGGGACACCGGGGAGCTGTTTTTT.

The chain links TRBV2 to TRBJ1-6; 7 nucleotides agree with TRBD1. This CDR3 region has 15 residues. Germline assignment: CDR1 SNHLY and CDR2 FYNNEI. V was clipped by 9 bases and J by 6 bases; unmatched bases: 11. The CDR3 sequence is CARGDREISNSPLHF. The CDR3, as DNA: TGTGCCAGGGGCGACAGGGAGATAAGTAATTCACCCCTCCACTTT.